This TCR beta chain was captured by sequencing in a study of blood T cell repertoires in COVID-19 (dated by TCRdb to about 2020). Regarding the study in general: The collaborator samples originated in the United States, Italy and Spain and spanned the acute and convalescent phases of COVID-19. The prospective study material was composed of cDNA or gDNA derived from T cells, B-cell-depleted T cells, or PBMCs. Subjects who had been exposed to COVID-19, were actively infected with it, or had recovered from it provided the deeply sampled blood TCRbeta repertoires that made up the dataset. The repertoires were released in a freely available public database meant as a resource for research on the immune response to SARS-CoV-2. Samples were obtained from the ongoing ImmuneRACE study (first 160 participants) and from 1,254 subjects provided by 6 global collaborators. Sample metadata almost always included a de-identified subject ID, COVID-19 status, age in years and sex. Where HLA class I and class II types were available, the types were taken from metadata supplied by the sample provider, not from assay-based typing. Results and caveats for the whole study, not just this receptor: The amount of clinical and demographic metadata varied by source and participant and was provided uncurated.

Enrolling through a virtual design, the prospective study's participants ranged in age from roughly 18 to 95 years and lived across 24 United States geographic areas. In the prospective study, cohorts were assigned on the basis of participant-reported clinical history obtained from a screening survey and a study questionnaire. Exposed participants were defined as having been in contact with someone with a PCR-confirmed or clinician-diagnosed COVID-19 case within 2 weeks of study entry. In the prospective study, whole blood, serum and a nasopharyngeal or oropharyngeal swab were collected from each participant by mobile phlebotomists. Additional blood draws and questionnaires over an approximately two-month period could optionally be provided by prospective study participants. Before DNA extraction, blood samples from the prospective study were shipped at room temperature or frozen. The immunoSEQ Assay, a bias-controlled multiplex PCR, was used to amplify TCRbeta CDR3 regions from genomic DNA. The published analysis was carried out like this. Within the assay, amplification of reference gene primers was used to estimate how many nucleated cells each sample contained. To quantify the absolute abundance of each unique TCRbeta CDR3 rearrangement, sequence reads were collapsed and filtered. For each sample, productive Simpson clonality was calculated as the square root of Simpson's diversity index over productive rearrangements. TCRdb's version of the immuneACCESS table is confined to in-frame rearrangements and falls short of the full clone set. An unresolved V gene accounts for under half of the shortfall where checked; the remainder is of unknown origin. That table furnishes V, J and clone size, whereas the DNA furnished D and trimming. Counted in this sample were 210,000 or so clones; about four fifths of them appeared once. The leading ten clones occupy approximately 4.9% of the sample.

Regarding this clone: The antigen it recognizes is unknown. Base quality data are lacking; no much larger clone is found one base away.

The CDR3 sequence holds 15 residues, the cysteine and phenylalanine included. The read is trimmed to its CDR3 DNA, 45 bases read in frame from base 1. The germline V gene (reference sequence) gives CDR1 as MNHEY and CDR2 as SMNVEV. For this chain, trimming is 5 bases at the V end and 4 bases at the J end, and the number of junction bases without a gene match is 7. The rearranged segments are TRBV27 and TRBJ1-2; TRBD1 matches 10 bases in the middle. The clonotype comes from a woman between 50 and 59 years old who had been exposed to COVID-19. What was sequenced was PBMCs or T cells enriched from blood (not recorded which). CDR3 region: CASSGPGQGRYGYTF. The DNA sequence is TGTGCCAGCAGTGGTCCGGGACAGGGGCGCTATGGCTACACCTTC.